This T cell receptor (beta chain) stems from a study of regulatory T cells in long-lasting Graves disease. Time point defined: newly diagnosed GD, antithyroid drugs for less than 3 months. From PBMCs, RNA was extracted and then used to make the TCR library. This clonotype was detected only a few times. Assembly of TCR beta libraries relied on iRepertoire HTBI primers together with Arm-PCR of CDR3 regions. TCRdb used MiXCR to reprocess the multiplex PCR reads, holding one entry per CDR3 protein. The data show hundreds of thousands of distinct CDR3 sequences, with 15% to 20% seen just once and 20% to 25% held by the top ten. This sample was shared with a second study, whose subject was T cells in Graves' hyperthyroidism and ophthalmopathy. That source notes: Those with hyperthyroidism were 18 to 65 years old, newly diagnosed, and ill for under 2 months. From stable hyperthyroidism, ophthalmopathy was separated by a 13 V-J model.

The receptor's source is a woman aged 35 to 59 with Graves disease. The specimen was peripheral blood mononuclear cells (PBMCs), collected at new diagnosis, from a patient treated with antithyroid drugs.

This CDR3 reads CASSYPGGRTEAFF. For the CDR3, the DNA is TGTGCCAGCAGTTACCCGGGGGGGAGGACTGAAGCTTTCTTT. This chain joins TRBV6-5 and TRBJ1-1; perhaps TRBD1 as D (5 bases). CDR3 length: 14 amino acids. Germline CDR1 reads MNHEY; CDR2 reads SVGAGI. Trimming pared 2 bases from V and 5 bases from J, leaving 12 bases between.